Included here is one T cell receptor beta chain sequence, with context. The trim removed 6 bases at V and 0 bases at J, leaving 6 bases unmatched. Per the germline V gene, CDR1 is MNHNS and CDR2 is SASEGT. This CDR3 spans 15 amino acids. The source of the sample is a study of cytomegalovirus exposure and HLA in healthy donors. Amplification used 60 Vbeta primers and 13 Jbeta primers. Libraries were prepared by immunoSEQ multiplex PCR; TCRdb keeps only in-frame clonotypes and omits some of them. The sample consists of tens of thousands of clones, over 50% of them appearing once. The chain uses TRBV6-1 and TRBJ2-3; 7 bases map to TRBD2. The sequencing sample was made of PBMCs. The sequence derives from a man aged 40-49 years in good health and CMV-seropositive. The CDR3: CASSLWRGSTDTQYF. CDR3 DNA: TGTGCCAGCAGCCTATGGCGGGGGAGCACAGATACGCAGTATTTT.